This T cell receptor beta chain came from a study of cytomegalovirus exposure and HLA in healthy donors. Primers: 60 Vbeta forward and 13 Jbeta reverse. Measured with immunoSEQ multiplex PCR; TCRdb has only the in-frame clones, and not every one. Its listing shows 65,000 to 85,000 clones. General study findings and limits: Highest at DRB1 and lowest at HLA-C, TCR association rates differed among HLA loci in a later analysis. A highly shared variant cluster was judged a likely technical artifact. Later genetic work tied a missense DCLRE1C variant to beta-chain V and J trimming. In a later analysis, parvovirus B19, influenza, CMV and Epstein-Barr virus appeared linked to several top co-occurrence clusters.

As concerns this clone: The antigen remains unidentified. Sequence at one end of the junction differs from germline and may be a read error.

Specimen: PBMCs. This TCR came from a young woman in good health and CMV-seronegative.

CDR3: CASSLGGQGQDTEDFF. The CDR3 region has the DNA TGTGCCAGCAGCTTAGGCGGACAGGGACAGGACACTGAAGATTTCTTT. V is TRBV4-2 and J is TRBJ1-1, with 8 bases lining up with TRBD1. Per the germline V gene, CDR1 is LGHNA and CDR2 is YNFKEQ. The CDR3 loop spans 16 amino acids.